This TCR beta chain was sequenced during a study of blood T cell repertoires in COVID-19. As for the study in general: T cells, B-cell-depleted T cells, or PBMCs provided the cDNA or gDNA that served as material.

Produced via immunoSEQ multiplex PCR; TCRdb's table is partial and in-frame only. The profile shows under 150,000 clones, about 82% of them singletons. V was clipped by 5 bases and J by 0 bases, with 16 bases between them. This CDR3 has 16 residues. Germline values: CDR1 MNHEY, CDR2 SMNVEV (reference sequence). The chain carries TRBV27 and TRBJ1-1; possible D gene TRBD1, 5 bases. Sequencing input: peripheral blood. The TCR sequence derives from a middle-aged woman with active or convalescent COVID-19. The CDR3 DNA follows: TGTGCCAGCAGTCTGGCCTCGCAGGGTATGAACACTGAAGCTTTCTTT. Translating it yields CASSLASQGMNTEAFF.